These T cell receptor beta chains were read from a single sample in a study of neurological immune-mediated disorders. A single record per CDR3 protein comes from TCRdb applying MiXCR to the 5' RACE reads. The table includes more than 40,000 distinct CDR3 sequences, just over 3% detected once. Sequencing was carried out using PBMCs. These receptors were taken from a woman in her 50s with multiple sclerosis. CDR3s leave out the opening cysteine and the closing phenylalanine or tryptophan. Fields, in order: V gene, CDR3 protein.

TRBV20-1,SATPSPSDTQY
TRBV12-3/TRBV12-4,ASGLAGASTDTQY
TRBV7-2,ASSLRGQETQY
TRBV20-1,SAEIARQETQY
TRBV6-5,ASSYQGRHTDTQY
TRBV14,ASSQAGLWQY
TRBV5-1,ASSLEPTTNEKLF
TRBV5-5,ASSFYPGNEQF
TRBV5-1,ASSPAEAGGTSNNEQF
TRBV10-3,AISESRLAGGPESTDTQY
TRBV7-8,ASSLESTTVRTEAF
TRBV12-3/TRBV12-4,ATTRQGSTEAF
TRBV10-3,AIRRTGILKGNYGYT
TRBV7-2,ASSLGPSRGPVTEAF
TRBV20-1,SASLSSGGSGTDTQY
TRBV7-9,ASSLGSEGGYT
TRBV20-1,SARGDGGANSYNEQF
TRBV7-2,ASSLQRLDKGEQY
TRBV28,ASSLLAGADEQF
TRBV3-1,ASSQGQRDGYT
TRBV28,ASSSISSGSYEQY
TRBV27,ASSASGAMNTEAF
TRBV12-3/TRBV12-4,ASSFRGDGELF
TRBV20-1,SAPGVMLAGDRNEQF
TRBV5-1,ASRLGEAFETQY
TRBV5-6,ASSQGVVFNEQF
TRBV7-2,ASSLVLNTGELF
TRBV20-1,SATDRLDQETQY
TRBV28,ASTAGGLEQY
TRBV9,ASSTSVGGTGRYEQY
TRBV10-3,ASRTPGMGNTEAF
TRBV6-6,ASSDQGEKLF
TRBV15,ATSRDWGDSAY
TRBV20-1,SASGGNYNEQF
TRBV5-6,ASSLGDFPSNEQF
TRBV20-1,SANPTGGVNTEAF
TRBV5-1,ASSRTSGNQETQY
TRBV7-2,ASSLGGSLNSPLH
TRBV3-1,ASSQQNTEAF
TRBV7-9,ASSTPSGAVQY
TRBV20-1,SAERVAGPNEQF
TRBV5-1,ATAVQLAANTGELF
TRBV15,ATSRSSNYGYT
TRBV5-1,ASTTKTGGFSDTQY
TRBV20-1,SAGIGWGPTDTQY
TRBV29-1,SVATGEKLF
TRBV27,ASSRTANTGELF
TRBV20-1,SAKGQAEQF
TRBV5-1,ASSLQAELNTEAF